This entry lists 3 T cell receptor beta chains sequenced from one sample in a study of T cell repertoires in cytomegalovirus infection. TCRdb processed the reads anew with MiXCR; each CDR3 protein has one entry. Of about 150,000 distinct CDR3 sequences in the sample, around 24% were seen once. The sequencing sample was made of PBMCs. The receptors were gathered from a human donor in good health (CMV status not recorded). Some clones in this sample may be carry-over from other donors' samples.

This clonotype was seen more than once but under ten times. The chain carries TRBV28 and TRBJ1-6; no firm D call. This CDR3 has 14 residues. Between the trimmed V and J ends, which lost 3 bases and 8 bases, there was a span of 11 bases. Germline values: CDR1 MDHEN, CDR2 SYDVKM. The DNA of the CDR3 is TGTGCCAGCAGTTTTGAGCGACTTCATTCACCCCTCCACTTT. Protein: CASSFERLHSPLHF.

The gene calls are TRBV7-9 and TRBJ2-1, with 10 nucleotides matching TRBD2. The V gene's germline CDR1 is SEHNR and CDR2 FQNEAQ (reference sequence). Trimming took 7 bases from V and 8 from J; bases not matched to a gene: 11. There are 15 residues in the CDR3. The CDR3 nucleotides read TGTGCCAGCACCCTAAGCGGGAGGGCCATTGATGAGCAGTTCTTC. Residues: CASTLSGRAIDEQFF.

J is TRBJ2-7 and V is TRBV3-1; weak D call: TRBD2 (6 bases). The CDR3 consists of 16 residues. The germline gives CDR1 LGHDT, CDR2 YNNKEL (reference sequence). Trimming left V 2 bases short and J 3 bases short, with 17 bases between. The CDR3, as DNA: TGTGCCAGCAGCCAAATGGTCCTAGCGAAAAACTACGAGCAGTACTTC. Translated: CASSQMVLAKNYEQYF.